The 10 T cell receptor beta chains reported below all come from one sample, sequenced in a study of cytomegalovirus exposure and HLA in healthy donors. Vbeta (60) and Jbeta (13) primers were used in the PCR. The data were produced by immunoSEQ multiplex PCR, yet TCRdb's version contains in-frame clones alone and is incomplete. The sample carries around 160,000 clones, over 65% recorded once. The sequenced sample consisted of PBMCs. The source of these receptors is a man aged 40-49 years in good health and CMV-seropositive.

The rearrangement links TRBV25-1 to TRBJ1-5; D uncertain. Trimming took 5 bases from V and 1 from J, leaving 9 bases between them. This CDR3 spans 14 amino acids. CDR1 and CDR2 (germline): MGHDK, SYGVNS. CDR3 in amino acids: CASSPGFSNQPQHF. For the CDR3, the DNA is TGTGCCAGCAGTCCCGGGTTCAGCAATCAGCCCCAGCATTTT.

This clone appeared a few times. In DNA, the CDR3 is TGTGCCAGCAGCTCAGGTGGCAGAAGAAATTCACCCCTCCACTTT. Its protein is CASSSGGRRNSPLHF. This chain links TRBV7-9 with TRBJ1-6; D remains ambiguous. V lost 4 bases, J lost 7 bases, and 14 bases lay in between. The germline gives CDR1 SEHNR, CDR2 FQNEAQ (reference sequence). This CDR3 region has 15 residues.

The chain employs TRBV27 and TRBJ2-5; perhaps TRBD2 as D (6 bases). With 5 bases removed from V and 7 bases from J, the gap between germline ends came to 20 bases. The CDR3 is 15 amino acids. The germline CDR1 and CDR2 sequences are MNHEY and SMNVEV (reference sequence). CDR3 in DNA: TGTGCCAGCAGTCCGACCCGGGACTGGGGAGGGACCCAGTACTTC. Protein sequence: CASSPTRDWGGTQYF.

V and J are TRBV6-1 and TRBJ2-7, with TRBD1 matching over 9 bases. Looked up from germline, CDR1 is MNHNS and CDR2 is SASEGT. The junction had 7 bases not matched to a gene; V was cut back by 2 bases and J by 2 bases. The CDR3 is made up of 16 amino acids. The CDR3 is CASSELPGTGPYEQYF. DNA of the CDR3: TGTGCCAGCAGTGAACTCCCCGGGACAGGGCCCTACGAGCAGTACTTC.

The gene calls are TRBV6-5 and TRBJ1-5; D not certain. This CDR3 comprises 13 residues. With 2 bases removed from V and 4 bases from J, the gap between germline ends came to 6 bases. Germline CDR1 reads MNHEY; CDR2 reads SVGAGI. CDR3 bases: TGTGCCAGCAGTTACAGGCGGAATCAGCCCCAGCATTTT. Residues: CASSYRRNQPQHF.

The chain joins TRBV2 to TRBJ1-3; unclear D gene. Germline loops: CDR1 SNHLY, CDR2 FYNNEI. This CDR3 region has 17 residues. The germline V and J ends were trimmed by 3 bases and 2 bases, with 17 bases remaining between them. The CDR3 sequence is CASSDWADTVPGNTIYF. DNA of the CDR3: TGTGCCAGCAGTGACTGGGCAGACACCGTACCTGGAAACACCATATATTTT.

This rearrangement joins TRBV7-9 to TRBJ2-1; TRBD2 agrees at 7 bases. Germline V gene sequence: CDR1 SEHNR, CDR2 FQNEAQ (reference sequence). Trimming cost V 5 bases and J 5 bases; bases outside gene matches: 9. This CDR3 contains 15 residues. The CDR3 is CASSPLRLADNEQFF. The CDR3 DNA follows: TGTGCCAGCAGCCCATTGAGGCTAGCGGACAATGAGCAGTTCTTC.

This clone was seen only a few times. This chain joins TRBV6-5 and TRBJ1-1, with TRBD1 matching over 9 bases. The CDR3 has 15 residues. The V gene's germline CDR1 is MNHEY and CDR2 SVGAGI. After removal of 8 bases from V and 0 bases from J, the junction contained 7 bases not matched to a gene. CDR3 residues: CASSPGDRVNTEAFF. In DNA form, the CDR3 reads TGTGCCAGCTCACCGGGGGACAGGGTGAACACTGAAGCTTTCTTT.

The gene calls are TRBV5-8 and TRBJ2-5; the match to TRBD1 covers 8 bases. Germline CDR1 and CDR2: SGHTS and YDEGEE. This CDR3 has 15 residues. With V trimmed by 0 bases and J by 3 bases, 4 bases remained unmatched. CDR3 in DNA: TGTGCCAGCAGCTTGGGGTGGACAGGGAAAGAGACCCAGTACTTC. Translated, it gives CASSLGWTGKETQYF. The complete variable domain, with remaining parts taken from reference TRBV5-8 and TRBJ2-5, reads EAGVTQSPTHLIKTRGQQATLRCSPISGHTSVYWYQQALGLGLQFLLWYDEGEERNRGNFPPRFSGRQFPNYSSELNVNALELEDSALYLCASSLGWTGKETQYFGPGTRLLVL.

The chain recombines TRBV18 with TRBJ1-2; D not resolved. CDR3 length: 13 residues. Germline V gene sequence: CDR1 KGHSH, CDR2 LQKENI. Trimming removed 3 bases at V and 3 bases at J, with 8 bases between. The CDR3 loop is CASSPSDYYGYTF. The CDR3, as DNA: TGTGCCAGCTCACCGTCCGACTACTATGGCTACACCTTC.